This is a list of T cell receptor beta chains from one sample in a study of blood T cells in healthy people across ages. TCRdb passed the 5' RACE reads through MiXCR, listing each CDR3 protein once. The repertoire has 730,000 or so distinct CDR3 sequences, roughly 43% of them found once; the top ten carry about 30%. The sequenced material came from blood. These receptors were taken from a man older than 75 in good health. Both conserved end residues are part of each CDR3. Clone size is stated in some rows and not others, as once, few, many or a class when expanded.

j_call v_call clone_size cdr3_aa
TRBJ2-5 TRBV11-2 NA CASSISRTGGAWETQYF
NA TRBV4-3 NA CASSLSPREGQETQYF
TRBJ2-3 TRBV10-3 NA CAISTGGLDADTQYF
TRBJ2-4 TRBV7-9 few CASSLARGNIQYF
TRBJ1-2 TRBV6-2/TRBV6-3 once CASRMTGSSFGYTF
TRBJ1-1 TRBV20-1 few CSAKGLQGARTEAFF
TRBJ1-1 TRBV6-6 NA CASSSADRGVMNTEAFF
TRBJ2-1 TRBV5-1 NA CASSFTGSDEQFF
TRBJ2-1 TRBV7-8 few CASSLALGVGNEQFF
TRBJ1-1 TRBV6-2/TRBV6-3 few CASSYNPGGVDTEAFF
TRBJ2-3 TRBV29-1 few CSVNMGPFTDTQYF
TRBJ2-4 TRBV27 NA CASRDGQGNIQYF
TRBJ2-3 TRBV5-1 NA CASSLTGGQVFTDTQYF
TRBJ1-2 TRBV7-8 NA CASSQNYQRQRSAGYTF
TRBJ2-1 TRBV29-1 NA CSVAMWLAGGLPVRSSYNEQFF
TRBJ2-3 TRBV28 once CASSLPDRNTDTQYF
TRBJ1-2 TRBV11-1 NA CASSPDVGPTNYGYTF
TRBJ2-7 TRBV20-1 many CSAYLPSGSDEQYF
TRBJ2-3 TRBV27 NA CASTRWTSGGGDTQYF
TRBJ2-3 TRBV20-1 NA CSALGAGGRTDTQYF
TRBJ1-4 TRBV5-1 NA CASSENRETNEKLFF
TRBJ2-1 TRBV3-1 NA CASSQGTRSGYNEQFF
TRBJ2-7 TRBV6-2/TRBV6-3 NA CASSYGLAGASEQYF
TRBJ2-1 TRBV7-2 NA CASSSGRGAHEQFF
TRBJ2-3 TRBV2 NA CASIFTGTSGSTDTQYF
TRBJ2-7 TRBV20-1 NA CRMLGTTSSYEQYF
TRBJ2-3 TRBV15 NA CATRRQVRDAQYF
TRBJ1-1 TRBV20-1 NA CSGRPQVGEAFF
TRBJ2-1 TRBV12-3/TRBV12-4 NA CASSLAPTSGINNEQFF